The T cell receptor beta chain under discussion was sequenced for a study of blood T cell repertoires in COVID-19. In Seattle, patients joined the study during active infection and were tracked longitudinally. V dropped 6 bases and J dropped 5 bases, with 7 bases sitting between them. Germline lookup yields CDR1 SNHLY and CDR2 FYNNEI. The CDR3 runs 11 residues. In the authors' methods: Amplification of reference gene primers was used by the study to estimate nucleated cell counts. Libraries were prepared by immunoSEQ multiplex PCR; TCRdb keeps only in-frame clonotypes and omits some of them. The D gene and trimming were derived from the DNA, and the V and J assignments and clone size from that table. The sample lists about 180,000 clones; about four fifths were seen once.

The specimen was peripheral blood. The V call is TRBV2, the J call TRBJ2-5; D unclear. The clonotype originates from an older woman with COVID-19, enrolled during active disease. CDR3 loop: CASSRRETQYF. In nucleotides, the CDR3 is TGTGCCAGCAGCCGTCGGGAGACCCAGTACTTC. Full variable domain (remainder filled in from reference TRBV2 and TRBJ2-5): EPEVTQTPSHQVTQMGQEVILRCVPISNHLYFYWYRQILGQKVEFLVSFYNNEISEKSEIFDDQFSVERPDGSNFTLKIRSTKLEDSAMYFCASSRRETQYFGPGTRLLVL.